This is a list of T cell receptor beta chains from one sample in a study of T-cell reconstitution after alpha-beta-depleted transplantation in children. From the PCR reads, TCRdb called clonotypes with MiXCR, one entry per CDR3 protein. There are about 580,000 distinct CDR3 sequences in the sample; 23% occur only once, and around an eighth lies in the top ten. Sequences were derived from PBMCs, mostly from graft donor cells, sampled 360 days after TCRalphabeta/CD19-depleted stem cell transplant. The receptors here all came from a boy under three years old who had a stem cell transplant for acute myeloid leukemia, so the T cells may come from the graft donor. Each CDR3 is given with its conserved first and last residue. The D gene is left open where the match is weak. Clone size appears in some rows only: once, few, many, or a class for an expanded clone.

clone_size	v_call	d_call	j_call	cdr3_nt	cdr3_aa
-	TRBV7-2	-	TRBJ1-5	TGTGCCAGCAGCCCACGACGGTATAGCAATCAGCCCCAGCATTTT	CASSPRRYSNQPQHF
many	TRBV2	TRBD2	TRBJ2-5	TGTGCCAGCAGCCCCGTCTTAAGCGGGGGGGCTCAAGAGACCCAGTACTTC	CASSPVLSGGAQETQYF
many	TRBV5-1	TRBD1	TRBJ2-1	TGCGCCAGCAGCTTGGCCGCCGGGACAGGGAGAGCTAATGAGCAGTTCTTC	CASSLAAGTGRANEQFF
many	TRBV6-1	-	TRBJ2-7	TGTGCCAGCAGGAACCAGGGGACTTCCTACGAGCAGTACTTC	CASRNQGTSYEQYF
many	TRBV20-1	TRBD1	TRBJ2-2	TGCAGTGCTAGAGATGCGACAGGGACGGCGAGGGTAGCCGGGGAGCTGTTTTTT	CSARDATGTARVAGELFF
-	TRBV20-1	-	TRBJ1-2	TGCAGTGCTAGAGAGGGCACTGACAACTATGGCTACACCTTC	CSAREGTDNYGYTF
-	TRBV12-3/TRBV12-4	-	TRBJ1-1	TGTGCCAGCAGCTCGGGAGTTCTGAACGCTGAAGCTTTCTTT	CASSSGVLNAEAFF
few	TRBV18	TRBD1	TRBJ2-2	TGTGCCAGCTCACCACTGGACAGGACCGGGGAGCTGTTTTTT	CASSPLDRTGELFF
many	TRBV28	-	TRBJ2-5	TGTGCCAGCAGTTCTTCAAGCGTGGAGACCCAGTACTTC	CASSSSSVETQYF
many	TRBV12-3/TRBV12-4	-	TRBJ2-1	TGTGCCAGCAGTTTGCTGAGCTCCTACAATGAGCAGTTCTTC	CASSLLSSYNEQFF
-	TRBV27	-	TRBJ2-3	TGTGCCAGCAGTTTCACCAACAGGGCAGATACGCAGTATTTT	CASSFTNRADTQYF
-	TRBV7-2	-	TRBJ1-1	TGTGCCAGCAGCTTGAGGTCCCGAGAGGGGAGGGCTTTCTTT	CASSLRSREGRAFF
-	TRBV4-3	-	TRBJ1-2	TGCGCCAGCAGCCAAGATCTGGCGGAGGACTTCCTTTGGGGCTACACCTTC	CASSQDLAEDFLWGYTF
-	TRBV4-1	-	TRBJ2-2	TGCGCCAGCAGCCAAGGGGTTTCCGGGGAGCTGTTTTTT	CASSQGVSGELFF
-	TRBV12-3/TRBV12-4	-	TRBJ1-6	TGTGCCAGCAGTCGCCGGGACCCGTATAATTCACCCCTCCACTTT	CASSRRDPYNSPLHF
many	TRBV6-5	TRBD1	TRBJ1-2	TGTGCCAGCAGTTACTCGGGACAGGGGGCCCAGGACTATGGCTACACCTTC	CASSYSGQGAQDYGYTF
-	TRBV20-1	-	TRBJ2-3	TGCAGTGTACGTTCCTACCGCTATCAGTATTTT	CSVRSYRYQYF
-	TRBV19	TRBD1	TRBJ2-2	TGTGCCAGTAGTACAGGACAGGGGTGGAACACCGGGGAGCTGTTTTTT	CASSTGQGWNTGELFF
-	TRBV12-3/TRBV12-4	-	TRBJ2-1	TGTGCCAGCAGTTTTTCAGCGTGGGGCAACTCCTACAATGAGCAGTTCTTC	CASSFSAWGNSYNEQFF
few	TRBV5-1	TRBD1	TRBJ1-1	TGCGCCAGCAGCCGACGGACAGGGGGCCCCGTGAACACTGAAGCTTTCTTT	CASSRRTGGPVNTEAFF
-	TRBV6-2/TRBV6-3	-	TRBJ2-3	TGTGCCAGCGGGGACCCGGGACCTACAGCGGATACGCAGTATTTT	CASGDPGPTADTQYF
few	TRBV12-3/TRBV12-4	-	TRBJ2-5	TGTGCCAGCAGTTTTGGCACGGAGACCCAGTACTTC	CASSFGTETQYF
few	TRBV6-5	-	TRBJ1-1	TGTGCCAGCAGTTACTCTTGGGTGAACACTGAAGCTTTCTTT	CASSYSWVNTEAFF
few	TRBV27	-	TRBJ2-2	TGTGCCAGCAGTATACGGACGCCCGGGGAGCTGTTTTTT	CASSIRTPGELFF
-	TRBV4-3	-	TRBJ2-3	TGCGCCAGCAGCCAATTCGGCCCAGGACACTTCACAGATACGCAGTATTTT	CASSQFGPGHFTDTQYF
once	TRBV6-5	TRBD1	TRBJ1-2	TGTGCCAGCAGTTACTCGAACCGGGACAGTGCCTATGGCTACACCTTC	CASSYSNRDSAYGYTF
many	TRBV12-3/TRBV12-4	-	TRBJ1-6	TGTGCCAGCAGTCTGACGGGGGTTACTAATTCACCCCTCCACTTT	CASSLTGVTNSPLHF
many	TRBV20-1	TRBD2	TRBJ2-5	TGCAGTGCTAGAGAGCGGGGGGCTGAAGAGACCCAGTACTTC	CSARERGAEETQYF
-	TRBV5-1	-	TRBJ2-1	TGCGCCAGCAGCTTGGGGAAGGGGGGCTTCTATGAGCAGTTCTTC	CASSLGKGGFYEQFF
-	TRBV4-1	-	TRBJ2-1	TGCGCCAGCAGCCAAGATCTATTGGGGTGGGAGCAGTTCTTC	CASSQDLLGWEQFF
-	TRBV11-2	-	TRBJ2-3	TGTGCCAGCAGCTTAGATCAGGGAGGGTGGACAGTTGCAGATACGCAGTATTTT	CASSLDQGGWTVADTQYF
-	TRBV6-5	-	TRBJ2-7	TGTGCCAGCAGTTACACGGTGGGGAGCTACGAGCAGTACTTC	CASSYTVGSYEQYF
many	TRBV12-3/TRBV12-4	TRBD1	TRBJ1-1	TGTGCCAGCAGCCCCGGGCCCTATACAGGGGTCACTGAAGCTTTCTTT	CASSPGPYTGVTEAFF
many	TRBV29-1	-	TRBJ1-4	TGCAGCGTTGAGGCGCAGGACCGGGGGGAAAAACTGTTTTTT	CSVEAQDRGEKLFF
-	TRBV9	-	TRBJ2-1	TGTGCCAGCAGCCCTAGGATTAGCGGATACAATGAGCAGTTCTTC	CASSPRISGYNEQFF
-	TRBV13	-	TRBJ2-7	TGTGCCAGCAGCTTACGGGGGGACAACTCCTACGAGCAGTACTTC	CASSLRGDNSYEQYF
once	TRBV25-1	-	TRBJ1-2	TGTGCCAGCAGTTGGGGACCTACTAACTATGGCTACACCTTC	CASSWGPTNYGYTF
-	TRBV5-1	TRBD1	TRBJ2-3	TGCGCCAGCAGCTCCGCGGACAGGGGAACGCAGTATTTT	CASSSADRGTQYF
few	TRBV29-1	-	TRBJ1-6	TGCAGCGTTAGGAGGACAGTGGAGTCACCCCTCCACTTT	CSVRRTVESPLHF
-	TRBV29-1	-	TRBJ1-1	TGCAGCGTTGCGGGGACACTTCAGGCTTTCTTT	CSVAGTLQAFF
-	TRBV28	TRBD1	TRBJ1-2	TGTGCCAGCAGTTCCCCCTCGACAGGGGGCAGGTATGGCTACACCTTC	CASSSPSTGGRYGYTF